This T cell receptor beta chain comes out of a study of blood T cell repertoires in COVID-19. About the research overall: T cells, B-cell-depleted T cells, or PBMCs supplied cDNA or gDNA.

As processed by the authors: Researchers report that nucleated cell counts were estimated from reference gene primer amplification. Assay used: immunoSEQ multiplex PCR; TCRdb lists only in-frame clones, some missing. V and J calls and clone size are those listed in that table; D and trimming were worked out from the DNA. The table records 110,000 or so clones, around 80% of them present only once. The CDR3 is made up of 13 amino acids. Trimming cost V 5 bases and J 7 bases; bases outside gene matches: 5. Looked up from germline, CDR1 is SGHTA and CDR2 is FQGNSA. The chain recombines TRBV7-2 with TRBJ1-5, with 7 bases identical to TRBD1. The TCR originated in a man aged 45 to 65 with acute or convalescent COVID-19. The material sequenced was peripheral blood. The CDR3 spells CASSKRQGQPQHF. As DNA, the CDR3 is TGTGCCAGCAGCAAACGACAGGGACAGCCCCAGCATTTT. Combining the CDR3 with reference TRBV7-2 and TRBJ1-5 gives the whole variable domain GAGVSQSPSNKVTEKGKDVELRCDPISGHTALYWYRQSLGQGLEFLIYFQGNSAPDKSGLPSDRFSAERTGGSVSTLTIQRTQQEDSAVYLCASSKRQGQPQHFGDGTRLSIL.